The 9 T cell receptor beta chains below were found in one sample sequenced in a study of cytomegalovirus exposure and HLA in healthy donors. The PCR employed 60 Vbeta primers together with 13 Jbeta primers. Data came from immunoSEQ multiplex PCR; TCRdb stores just in-frame clones and leaves some out. Altogether more than 20,000 clones are present, approximately 70% being singletons, with the ten largest covering roughly 4.4%. The sample was PBMCs. All receptors derive from a woman aged 45 to 65 in good health and CMV-seronegative.

J is TRBJ2-5 and V is TRBV5-1; tentatively, D is TRBD2 (5 bases). This CDR3 spans 16 amino acids. Looked up from germline, CDR1 is SGHRS and CDR2 is YFSETQ. Trimming left V 0 bases short and J 1 base short, with 13 bases between. The CDR3 sequence: CASSLVGASGQETQYF. The CDR3 DNA reads as TGCGCCAGCAGCTTGGTGGGAGCGTCGGGCCAAGAGACCCAGTACTTC.

This chain joins TRBV7-9 and TRBJ1-5; the D gene is possibly TRBD1 (6 bases). The CDR3 covers 14 residues. Germline CDR1 is SEHNR and CDR2 is FQNEAQ (reference sequence). The ends were cut back, 8 bases at V and 7 bases at J, with 18 bases in the middle. The DNA of the CDR3 is TGTGCCAGCCCCATAAACAGGGTAGGACAGCCCCAGCATTTT. As protein: CASPINRVGQPQHF.

This clone was recorded only once. The chain has TRBV6-5 and TRBJ1-2, with D tentatively TRBD1 (5 bases). Per germline, CDR1 MNHEY and CDR2 SVGAGI. V shed 7 bases and J shed 7 bases, with 13 bases lying between them. This CDR3 is built from 12 residues. CDR3 nucleotides: TGTGCCAGCACCCAGGGAAGGTTTGGCTACACCTTC. Translating gives CASTQGRFGYTF.

This clone was seen a single time. This chain links TRBV29-1 with TRBJ2-5; TRBD2 aligns across 10 bases. Looked up from germline, CDR1 is SQVTM and CDR2 is ANQGSEA. Losses at the gene ends were 7 bases for V and 11 bases for J; bases not matched to a gene: 13. The length of the CDR3 is 13 residues. The CDR3: CSASLAGGGEQYF. CDR3 coding DNA: TGCAGCGCCTCTTTAGCGGGAGGAGGGGAGCAGTACTTC.

The chain uses TRBV2 and TRBJ1-5; 9 bases match TRBD1. Unmatched junction bases numbered 9, after V lost 10 bases and J lost 5 bases. CDR1 is SNHLY, CDR2 FYNNEI, per germline. The CDR3 is 14 residues long. The CDR3 DNA reads as TGTGCCACCTCCGATGGACAGGGGTATCAGCCCCAGCATTTT. It encodes CATSDGQGYQPQHF.

This chain uses TRBV15 with TRBJ2-1; weak D call: TRBD2 (7 bases). The germline V and J ends were trimmed by 6 bases and 5 bases, with 17 bases remaining between them. CDR1 LNHNV and CDR2 YYDKDF come from the germline V gene (reference sequence). There are 15 residues in the CDR3. The CDR3 is CATSTTGRDNNEQFF. Written as DNA, the CDR3 is TGTGCCACCAGTACAACAGGGAGGGACAACAATGAGCAGTTCTTC.

The chain is built from TRBV10-3 and TRBJ1-1, with TRBD1 as a possible D gene (5 bases). The CDR3 has 16 residues. Trimming removed 0 bases at V and 0 bases at J, with 11 bases between. Germline V gives CDR1 ENHRY, CDR2 SYGVKD. CDR3 sequence (DNA): TGTGCCATCAGTGAGTCAATGGGGCAACTGAACACTGAAGCTTTCTTT. Translation: CAISESMGQLNTEAFF.

This chain links TRBV5-6 with TRBJ1-1, with D maybe TRBD1 (6 bases). V dropped 2 bases and J dropped 4 bases, with 18 bases sitting between them. The germline V gene has CDR1 SGHDT and CDR2 YYEEEE. The CDR3 runs to 16 residues. This CDR3 is CASSFGAGARSTEAFF. The CDR3 DNA reads TGTGCCAGCAGCTTCGGAGCAGGGGCCCGGAGCACTGAAGCTTTCTTT.

V usage is TRBV18 and J usage is TRBJ1-1; maybe TRBD1 (5 bases). CDR3 length: 14 amino acids. Germline assignment: CDR1 KGHSH and CDR2 LQKENI. The V end lost 8 bases, the J end lost 4 bases, and 17 bases lay between the germline ends. As DNA, the CDR3 is TGTGCCAGCACTTCCGGGGCGGGGGGCACTGAAGCTTTCTTT. Its protein product is CASTSGAGGTEAFF.